Listed below are T cell receptor beta chains from one sample, sequenced in a study of OX40 agonist ivuxolimab in advanced cancers. Clones were read by immunoSEQ multiplex PCR, and TCRdb kept only the in-frame ones, dropping some. This table has about 80,000 clones, approximately 91% appearing once. The material was CD4+ or CD8+ T cells sorted from blood, obtained in a trial of the OX40 agonist ivuxolimab. The receptors were gathered from an adult with an advanced solid tumor such as melanoma, head and neck, liver or kidney cancer. Each CDR3 is given with its conserved first and last residue. Each record gives: clone size, J gene, D gene, V gene, CDR3 DNA, CDR3 protein. D genes are given only for firm matches. Clone size is stated in some rows and not others, as once, few, many or a class when expanded.

.	TRBJ2-3	TRBD2	TRBV6-4	TGTGCCAGCAGTGACGGACTAGCGGGAGATACGCAGTATTTT	CASSDGLAGDTQYF
few	TRBJ2-6	.	TRBV27	TGTGCCAGCAGTTATCGGGGAACGGCTGGGGCCAACGTCCTGACTTTC	CASSYRGTAGANVLTF
.	TRBJ2-3	TRBD1	TRBV14	TGTGCCAGCAGCCAACAGACAGGGGGAGCGCCAGATACGCAGTATTTT	CASSQQTGGAPDTQYF
.	TRBJ2-1	TRBD1	TRBV27	TGTGCCAGCAGCAATGGATGGGACAGGGTTTCGGGCAATGAGCAGTTCTTC	CASSNGWDRVSGNEQFF
.	TRBJ2-1	.	TRBV15	TGTGCCACCAGCAGAGATAAAGTTGAGCAGTTCTTC	CATSRDKVEQFF
.	TRBJ2-3	.	TRBV4-2	TGTGCCAGCAGCCAAGAGGGGATACCCACAGATACGCAGTATTTT	CASSQEGIPTDTQYF
once	TRBJ2-3	TRBD2	TRBV2	TGTGCCAGCACCGGGACTAGCGGGAGGTCAGATACGCAGTATTTT	CASTGTSGRSDTQYF
.	TRBJ1-4	.	TRBV5-1	TGCGCCAGCAGCTTGGGATCCGAGGGGAATAAACTGTTTTTT	CASSLGSEGNKLFF
.	TRBJ2-2	.	TRBV7-5	TGTGCCAGAAGCTCCCAAGGGCTAGCGGACTACCCCCCGAACACCGGGGAGCTGTTTTTT	CARSSQGLADYPPNTGELFF
.	TRBJ2-1	TRBD2	TRBV11-3	TGTGCCAGCAGCTTAGAAGTACGCGGGAGTTACAATGAGCAGTTCTTC	CASSLEVRGSYNEQFF
.	TRBJ2-1	.	TRBV5-1	TGCGCCAGCAGCTTGTACCCGTCGCCCCCAAATGAGCAGTTCTTC	CASSLYPSPPNEQFF
.	TRBJ2-7	TRBD2	TRBV10-3	TGTGCCATCAGTCCTAGCGGCCCCTACGAGCAGTACTTC	CAISPSGPYEQYF
.	TRBJ1-2	.	TRBV5-4	TGTGCCAGCAGCCCCCCCCCGCCGGAGAACTATGGCTACACCTTC	CASSPPPPENYGYTF
.	TRBJ2-7	.	TRBV27	TGTGCCAGCAGTTTACGGGGGGCCCACGAGCAGTACTTC	CASSLRGAHEQYF
.	TRBJ2-7	.	TRBV11-3	TGTGCCAGCACCCTTGGGCTCGGGGCCTCCGGCGAGCAGTACTTC	CASTLGLGASGEQYF
.	TRBJ2-7	TRBD2	TRBV12-5	TGTGCTAGTGGTTTGGCCGCAGTGGGAGGGGAGTCCTACGAGCAGTACTTC	CASGLAAVGGESYEQYF
.	TRBJ2-1	.	TRBV27	TGTGCCAGCAGCTCGGACGGCTGGGGCTCCTACAATGAGCAGTTCTTC	CASSSDGWGSYNEQFF
.	TRBJ1-1	.	TRBV10-3	TGTGCCATCAGTGAGTCGAACGTACTCAGGAACACTGAAGCTTTCTTT	CAISESNVLRNTEAFF
.	TRBJ2-5	TRBD1	TRBV7-9	TGTGCCAGCAGCCTCCGGGACAGGGGAGAGACCCAGTACTTC	CASSLRDRGETQYF
.	TRBJ2-5	.	TRBV18	TGTGCCAGCTCACCAATTGGGCAAGAGACCCAGTACTTC	CASSPIGQETQYF
.	TRBJ2-1	TRBD2	TRBV29-1	TGCAGCGTAGATAGCGGGAGCTACAATGAGCAGTTCTTC	CSVDSGSYNEQFF
once	TRBJ2-1	.	TRBV30	TGTGCCTGGAGTATAGGGACACCCTACAATGAGCAGTTCTTC	CAWSIGTPYNEQFF
.	TRBJ2-7	TRBD1	TRBV18	TGTGCCAGCTCACCATTAGGGACAGGGACCGACGAGCAGTACTTC	CASSPLGTGTDEQYF
few	TRBJ2-7	.	TRBV29-1	TGCAGCGTTGTCGAACACAGTAAATTCTACGAGCAGTACTTC	CSVVEHSKFYEQYF
.	TRBJ2-3	TRBD1	TRBV28	TGTGCCAGTACAGGGGGAAGGTTTACAGATACGCAGTATTTT	CASTGGRFTDTQYF
.	TRBJ2-7	.	TRBV9	TGTGCCAGCAGCGGCGATGTTGGCGGCGGTTACGAGCAGTACTTC	CASSGDVGGGYEQYF
.	TRBJ2-7	.	TRBV27	TGTGCCAGCAGTTTTGCGAGCGAGCAGTACTTC	CASSFASEQYF
.	TRBJ1-4	TRBD1	TRBV11-2	TGTGCCAGCAGCCGGACAGGGAGTTATGAAAAACTGTTTTTT	CASSRTGSYEKLFF
few	TRBJ2-7	.	TRBV27	TGTGCCAGCGCGGACCCCTACGAGCAGTACTTC	CASADPYEQYF
few	TRBJ2-7	TRBD1	TRBV6-1	TGTGCCAGCAGTGAAAGTGAGGACAGGGGCTACGAGCAGTACTTC	CASSESEDRGYEQYF
.	TRBJ1-2	TRBD1	TRBV5-6	TGTGCCAGCAGCTTGGACAGGGGGATGGGCTACACCTTC	CASSLDRGMGYTF
.	TRBJ1-1	TRBD1	TRBV28	TGTGCCAGCAGTTCACCCCAGGGGGCCATGGCGGACACTGAAGCTTTCTTT	CASSSPQGAMADTEAFF